These 24 T cell receptor beta chains share one sample of origin, sequenced in a study of metastatic and nonmetastatic thyroid tumors. None of the patients had undergone any treatment ahead of thyroid surgery. Via MiXCR, TCRdb re-called the PCR reads. Of about 48,000 clones in the sample, approximately 20% were seen once. Sequences were obtained from blood. The receptors here all came from a male donor with papillary thyroid cancer or a benign thyroid nodule (not recorded which). Some clones in this sample may be carry-over from other donors' samples.

This clone has ten or more counts. This sample includes further DNA sequences coding for the same CDR3. The chain joins TRBV2 to TRBJ2-5, with 7 bases matching TRBD1. With 9 bases clipped from V and 2 bases from J, the junction kept 9 bases outside the gene matches. The CDR3 is made up of 14 amino acids. CDR1 and CDR2 from the germline V gene are SNHLY and FYNNEI. CDR3 sequence (DNA): TGTGCCAGTGCAATCCGGGACAGTCAAGAGACCCAGTACTTC. It specifies CASAIRDSQETQYF.

J is TRBJ1-1 and V is TRBV20-1; D is ambiguous. Trimming stripped 2 bases from V and 3 bases from J, with 16 bases between. This CDR3 region has 15 residues. Germline V gene sequence: CDR1 DFQATT, CDR2 SNEGSKA (reference sequence). CDR3 sequence: CSARPSNRDYTEAFF. DNA of the CDR3: TGCAGTGCTAGACCGTCGAACCGCGACTACACTGAAGCTTTCTTT.

This clone was counted at least ten times. The chain joins TRBV19 to TRBJ2-1; D might be TRBD1 (6 bases). This CDR3 is built from 15 residues. The ends were cut back, 5 bases at V and 1 base at J, with 12 bases in the middle. Germline CDR1 reads LNHDA; CDR2 reads SQIVND (reference sequence). The CDR3, as DNA: TGTGCCAGTAGTGCACAGGGATTGTCCTACAATGAGCAGTTCTTC. Protein product: CASSAQGLSYNEQFF.

The J gene is TRBJ2-1, the V gene TRBV20-1; no firm D call. CDR3 length: 14 residues. V gave up 1 base and J gave up 6 bases, with 13 bases separating them. Germline V gene sequence: CDR1 DFQATT, CDR2 SNEGSKA (reference sequence). CDR3 protein: CSARVPTVGNEQFF. The CDR3 DNA reads as TGCAGTGCTAGAGTTCCGACTGTGGGCAATGAGCAGTTCTTC.

This clone was seen a single time. This chain uses TRBV7-3 with TRBJ1-3, with D unresolved. With 2 bases removed from V and 0 bases from J, the gap between germline ends came to 5 bases. This CDR3 spans 14 amino acids. The germline V gene has CDR1 SGHTA and CDR2 FQGTGA. The CDR3 here is CASSLRLSGNTIYF. The CDR3 DNA reads TGTGCCAGCAGCTTACGACTCTCTGGAAACACCATATATTTT.

This clone was counted many times. The chain uses TRBV6-1 and TRBJ2-6, with TRBD1 matching 11 bases. The CDR3 is 17 amino acids. Germline V gene sequence: CDR1 MNHNS, CDR2 SASEGT. After removal of 7 bases from V and 2 bases from J, the junction contained 7 bases not matched to a gene. The CDR3 loop reads CASKGRTGGAGANVLTF. The CDR3 coding sequence is TGTGCCAGCAAGGGGAGGACAGGGGGCGCTGGGGCCAACGTCCTGACTTTC.

The V call is TRBV5-1, the J call TRBJ2-7; D perhaps matches TRBD2 (7 bases). Germline CDR1 is SGHRS and CDR2 is YFSETQ. The CDR3 loop spans 14 amino acids. V dropped 7 bases and J dropped 2 bases, with 16 bases sitting between them. The CDR3 DNA reads as TGCGCCAGCTTGGAGGGGGGGAGGGCCTACGAGCAGTACTTC. The encoded protein is CASLEGGRAYEQYF.

This sequence joins TRBV19 and TRBJ2-7, with TRBD1 as a possible D gene (6 bases). The V gene lost 5 bases and the J gene lost 3 bases, with 11 bases spanning the gap. Per germline, CDR1 LNHDA and CDR2 SQIVND (reference sequence). There are 13 residues in the CDR3. In DNA form, the CDR3 reads TGTGCCAGTAGTCCGGGACATGGCTACGAGCAGTACTTC. As protein: CASSPGHGYEQYF.

The rearrangement joins TRBV30 to TRBJ1-2; D perhaps matches TRBD1 (5 bases). Trimming removed 1 base from V and 3 bases from J, with 6 bases in between. Germline V gene sequence: CDR1 GTSNPN, CDR2 SVGIG (reference sequence). This CDR3 spans 12 amino acids. The CDR3 sequence: CAWSGGDYGYTF. CDR3 nucleotides: TGTGCCTGGAGTGGGGGGGACTATGGCTACACCTTC. Supplemented by reference TRBV30 and TRBJ1-2, the full variable domain reads SQTIHQWPATLVQPVGSPLSLECTVEGTSNPNLYWYRQAAGRGLQLLFYSVGIGQISSEVPQNLSASRPQDRQFILSSKKLLLSDSGFYLCAWSGGDYGYTFGSGTRLTVV.

This chain links TRBV6-1 with TRBJ2-7; TRBD2 is a possible D gene (5 bases). The length of the CDR3 is 15 residues. The V gene's germline CDR1 is MNHNS and CDR2 SASEGT. Deletions cut 5 bases from V and 3 bases from J, with 17 bases between. The CDR3 DNA follows: TGTGCCAGCAGTCTCGCGGGCCGGGTCGGCTACGAGCAGTACTTC. It translates to CASSLAGRVGYEQYF.

This clone was counted at least ten times. The chain couples TRBV10-2 to TRBJ1-1; 10 bases are shared with TRBD1. Losses at the gene ends were 1 base for V and 1 base for J; bases not matched to a gene: 3. CDR1 WSHSY and CDR2 SAAADI come from the germline V gene. The CDR3 is made up of 16 amino acids. CDR3 amino acids: CASSEWDRGPNTEAFF. CDR3 nucleotide sequence: TGCGCCAGCAGTGAGTGGGACAGGGGTCCGAACACTGAAGCTTTCTTT.

The chain links TRBV12-3 or TRBV12-4 to TRBJ2-1; TRBD1 agrees at 9 bases. Trimming cost V 6 bases and J 8 bases; bases outside gene matches: 5. The CDR3 length is 13 residues. The CDR3, as DNA: TGTGCCAGCAGAACGGACAGGGGCTATGAGCAGTTCTTC. Residues: CASRTDRGYEQFF.

The chain links TRBV5-6 to TRBJ1-4; 7 bases match TRBD1. The germline V gene has CDR1 SGHDT and CDR2 YYEEEE. The CDR3 spans 14 residues. Losses at the gene ends were 4 bases for V and 8 bases for J; bases not matched to a gene: 8. The CDR3 region has the DNA TGTGCCAGCAGCGCCGACAGGGTGGGCGAAAAACTGTTTTTT. Translating gives CASSADRVGEKLFF.

There are many counts of this clone. CDR3 sequence reads: CASSYSSAQYF. CDR3 nucleotide sequence: TGTGCCAGCAGTTACAGTTCAGCGCAGTATTTT. The J gene is TRBJ2-3, the V gene TRBV27; no definite D call. CDR1 is MNHEY and CDR2 is SMNVEV in the germline V gene (reference sequence). Deletions cut 4 bases from V and 10 bases from J, with 9 bases between. This CDR3 is 11 amino acids long.

This clone was counted only a few times. The J gene is TRBJ1-5, the V gene TRBV6-4; D is perhaps TRBD1 (6 bases). Trimming removed 3 bases from V and 2 bases from J, with 8 bases in between. Germline V lookup: CDR1 MRHNA, CDR2 SNTAGT. This CDR3 comprises 14 residues. CDR3: CASSEAGGNQPQHF. CDR3 bases: TGTGCCAGCAGTGAAGCAGGGGGCAATCAGCCCCAGCATTTT.

This clone was found many times. A much more abundant neighbour one base away suggests this may be a read error. The missing conserved phenylalanine or tryptophan at the end of this CDR3 makes a read error likely. The chain couples TRBV2 to TRBJ2-7; 7 bases agree with TRBD1. This CDR3 has 14 residues. J was trimmed by 2 bases and V by 3 bases; bases with no gene match: 4. Germline-derived CDR1 and CDR2 are SNHLY and FYNNEI. In DNA form, the CDR3 reads TGTGCCAGCAGTGAGCGACAGGGTGCCTACGAGCAGTACCTC. Encoded protein: CASSERQGAYEQYL.

With respect to this clone: A read error may explain this, as a much larger clone is one base away. The chain uses TRBV12-3 or TRBV12-4 and TRBJ2-4; 9 positions agree with TRBD1. The CDR3 is 18 residues long. The CDR3 DNA sequence: TGTGCCAGCAGTACCCACTTGAGACAGGGGGGTCCCAAAAACATTCATTACTTC. Amino acids: CASSTHLRQGGPKNIHYF.

The sample holds a few counts of this clone. The rearrangement links TRBV10-1 to TRBJ1-2; 10 positions agree with TRBD1. Losses at the gene ends were 4 bases for V and 8 bases for J; bases not matched to a gene: 4. The CDR3 extends over 13 amino acids. Germline CDR1 and CDR2: WNHNN and SYGVQD (reference sequence). Here the CDR3 reads CASSAGTGDGYTF. CDR3 DNA sequence: TGCGCCAGCAGTGCCGGGACAGGGGACGGCTACACCTTC.

This clone is labeled as medium-sized. The chain combines TRBV5-1 with TRBJ2-7, with TRBD1 identical over 10 bases. Trimming removed 4 bases from V and 7 bases from J; junction bases left unmatched: 11. This CDR3 comprises 15 residues. Germline V gives CDR1 SGHRS, CDR2 YFSETQ. CDR3 DNA: TGCGCCAGCAGCGTACTCCGGGACAGGGGCGTGGAGCAGTACTTC. Its translation: CASSVLRDRGVEQYF.

This clone occurred many times. The chain joins TRBV12-3 or TRBV12-4 to TRBJ2-2; no definite D call. The V end lost 2 bases, the J end lost 11 bases, and 6 bases lay between the germline ends. CDR3 length: 11 amino acids. The CDR3 DNA follows: TGTGCCAGCAGTTTAATGAGAGAGCTGTTTTTT. Its translation: CASSLMRELFF.

This clone showed up many times. With a much larger clone just one base away, this may be a read error. The sample contains more than one DNA sequence encoding this CDR3. This sequence joins TRBV6-1 and TRBJ2-1; the match to TRBD2 covers 10 bases. CDR3 size: 15 residues. The V segment lost 1 base and the J segment 4 bases; nucleotides outside the gene matches: 1. Germline CDR1 MNHNS, CDR2 SASEGT. The CDR3 is CASSEEAGGYNEQFF. The CDR3 DNA follows: TGTGCCAGCAGTGAAGAAGCGGGGGGGTACAATGAGCAGTTCTTC.

The V gene is TRBV27, the J gene TRBJ2-7; D remains unclear. The V gene lost 4 bases and the J gene lost 1 base, with 20 bases spanning the gap. Germline values: CDR1 MNHEY, CDR2 SMNVEV (reference sequence). The CDR3 totals 17 residues. The chain's CDR3 is CASSSGSFLSASYEQYF. The CDR3 coding sequence is TGTGCCAGCAGTTCCGGGTCCTTCCTATCCGCGTCCTACGAGCAGTACTTC.

This clone was recorded once. The chain has TRBV2 and TRBJ2-7, with D possibly called TRBD1 or TRBD2 (6 bases each). CDR1 is SNHLY and CDR2 is FYNNEI in the germline V gene. V lost 3 bases, J lost 4 bases, and 19 bases lay in between. The CDR3 length is 16 residues. The CDR3 is CASSEGGTWVSYEQYF. Written as DNA, the CDR3 is TGTGCCAGCAGTGAGGGCGGGACATGGGTGTCATACGAGCAGTACTTC. Supplemented by reference TRBV2 and TRBJ2-7, the full variable domain reads EPEVTQTPSHQVTQMGQEVILRCVPISNHLYFYWYRQILGQKVEFLVSFYNNEISEKSEIFDDQFSVERPDGSNFTLKIRSTKLEDSAMYFCASSEGGTWVSYEQYFGPGTRLTVT.

The chain uses TRBV30 and TRBJ2-2; 9 bases line up with TRBD1. The CDR3 extends over 12 amino acids. Germline CDR1 and CDR2: GTSNPN and SVGIG (reference sequence). Trimming took 8 bases from V and 7 from J; bases not matched to a gene: 5. The CDR3 protein is CAGGQGVGELFF. CDR3 sequence (DNA): TGTGCCGGGGGACAGGGTGTCGGGGAGCTGTTTTTT.